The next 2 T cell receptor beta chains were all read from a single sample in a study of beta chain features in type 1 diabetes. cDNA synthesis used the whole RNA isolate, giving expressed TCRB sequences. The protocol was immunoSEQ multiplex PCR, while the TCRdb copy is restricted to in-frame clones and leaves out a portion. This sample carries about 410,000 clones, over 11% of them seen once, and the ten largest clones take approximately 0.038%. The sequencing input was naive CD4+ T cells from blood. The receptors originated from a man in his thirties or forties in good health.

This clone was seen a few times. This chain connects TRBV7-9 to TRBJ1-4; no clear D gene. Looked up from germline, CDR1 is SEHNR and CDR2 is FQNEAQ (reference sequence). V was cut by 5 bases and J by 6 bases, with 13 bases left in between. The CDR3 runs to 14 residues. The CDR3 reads CASSTTKGDEKLFF. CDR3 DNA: TGTGCCAGCAGCACTACAAAAGGAGATGAAAAACTGTTTTTT.

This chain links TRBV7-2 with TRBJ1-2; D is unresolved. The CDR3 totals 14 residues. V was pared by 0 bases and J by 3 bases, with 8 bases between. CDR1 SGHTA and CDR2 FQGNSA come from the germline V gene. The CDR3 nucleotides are TGTGCCAGCAGCTTAGCCGGCCAGGACTATGGCTACACCTTC. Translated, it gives CASSLAGQDYGYTF.